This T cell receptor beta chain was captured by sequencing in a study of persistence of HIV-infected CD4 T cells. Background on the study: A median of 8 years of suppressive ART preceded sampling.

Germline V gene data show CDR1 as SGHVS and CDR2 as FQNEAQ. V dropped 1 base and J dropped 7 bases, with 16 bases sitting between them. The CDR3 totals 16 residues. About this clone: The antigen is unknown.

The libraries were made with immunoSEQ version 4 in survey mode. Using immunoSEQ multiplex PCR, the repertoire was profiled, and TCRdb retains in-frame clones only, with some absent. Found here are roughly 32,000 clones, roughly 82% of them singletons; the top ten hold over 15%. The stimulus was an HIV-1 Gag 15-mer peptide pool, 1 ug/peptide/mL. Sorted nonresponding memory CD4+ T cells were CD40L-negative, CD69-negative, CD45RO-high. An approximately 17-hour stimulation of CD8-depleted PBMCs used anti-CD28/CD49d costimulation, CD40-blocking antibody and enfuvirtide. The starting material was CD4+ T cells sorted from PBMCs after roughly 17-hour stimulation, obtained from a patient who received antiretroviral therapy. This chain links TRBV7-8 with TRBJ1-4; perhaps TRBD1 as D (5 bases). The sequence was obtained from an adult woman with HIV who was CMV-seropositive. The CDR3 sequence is CASSLDWGPSTEKLFF. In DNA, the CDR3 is TGTGCCAGCAGCTTAGATTGGGGACCGTCGACTGAAAAACTGTTTTTT.